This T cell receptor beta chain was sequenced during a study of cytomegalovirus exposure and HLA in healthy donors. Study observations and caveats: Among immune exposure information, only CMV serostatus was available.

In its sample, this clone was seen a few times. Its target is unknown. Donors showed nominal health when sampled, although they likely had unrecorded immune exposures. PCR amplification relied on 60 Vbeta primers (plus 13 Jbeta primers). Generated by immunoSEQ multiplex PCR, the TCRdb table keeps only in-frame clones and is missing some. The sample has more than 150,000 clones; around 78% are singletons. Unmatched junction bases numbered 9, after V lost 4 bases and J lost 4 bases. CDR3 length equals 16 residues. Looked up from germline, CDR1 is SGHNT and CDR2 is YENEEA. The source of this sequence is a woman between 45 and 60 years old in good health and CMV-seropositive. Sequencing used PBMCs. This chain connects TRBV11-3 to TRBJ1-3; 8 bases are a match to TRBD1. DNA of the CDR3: TGTGCCAGCAGCTCAACAGGGGGTTCTAGCGGAAACACCATATATTTT. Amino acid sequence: CASSSTGGSSGNTIYF.